The T cell receptor (beta chain) described here comes from a study of OX40 agonist ivuxolimab in advanced cancers. Clones were read by immunoSEQ multiplex PCR, and TCRdb kept only the in-frame ones, dropping some. Of around 100,000 clones listed, approximately 92% are singletons. The sequence was collected from an adult with an advanced solid tumor such as melanoma, head and neck, liver or kidney cancer. Material: CD4+ or CD8+ T cells sorted from blood, obtained in a trial of the OX40 agonist ivuxolimab.

CDR3 bases: TGTGCCTGGAGTGTACAGGGAAACACCGGGGAGCTGTTTTTT. Protein sequence: CAWSVQGNTGELFF. This chain uses TRBV30 with TRBJ2-2, with D perhaps TRBD1 (6 bases). Trimming left V 0 bases short and J 2 bases short, with 7 bases between. The germline V gene has CDR1 GTSNPN and CDR2 SVGIG (reference sequence). The CDR3 runs to 14 residues.